This T cell receptor (beta chain) came from a study of blood T cell repertoires in COVID-19. About the research overall: Italy, Spain and the United States were the sources of the convalescent and acute COVID-19 samples. PBMCs, B-cell-depleted T cells, or T cells provided the cDNA or gDNA that made up the material.

CDR1 is LNHDA and CDR2 is SQIVND in the germline V gene (reference sequence). This CDR3 region has 15 residues. V dropped 5 bases and J dropped 7 bases, with 17 bases sitting between them. Here immunoSEQ multiplex PCR was the method, and the copy in TCRdb shows in-frame clones only, minus some. This table holds over 130,000 clones, 76% found once. This TCR came from a woman at least 80 years old with active or convalescent COVID-19. The chain has TRBV19 and TRBJ1-4; D uncertain. Sequenced input: peripheral blood. CDR3 amino acids: CASSWSAGSVEKLFF. The CDR3 nucleotides read TGTGCCAGTAGTTGGTCGGCGGGGTCTGTTGAAAAACTGTTTTTT.